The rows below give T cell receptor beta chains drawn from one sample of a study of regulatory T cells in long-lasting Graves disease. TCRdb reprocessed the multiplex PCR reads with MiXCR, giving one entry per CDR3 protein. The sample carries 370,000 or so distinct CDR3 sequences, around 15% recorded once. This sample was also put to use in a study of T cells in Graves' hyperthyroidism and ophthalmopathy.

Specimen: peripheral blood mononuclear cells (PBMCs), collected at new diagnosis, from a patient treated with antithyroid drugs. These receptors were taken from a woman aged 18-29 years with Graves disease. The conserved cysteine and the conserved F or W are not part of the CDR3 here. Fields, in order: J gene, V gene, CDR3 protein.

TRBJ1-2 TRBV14 ASNYSGQGPSYGYT
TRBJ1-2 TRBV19 ASSLSGNPKNYGYT
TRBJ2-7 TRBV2 ASSDFSLLYEQY
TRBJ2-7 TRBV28 ASSGSAGGSYEQY
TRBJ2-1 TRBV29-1 SVTDRAVYNEQF
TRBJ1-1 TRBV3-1 ASSQDLRREAF
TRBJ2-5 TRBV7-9 ASSLVETGVETQY
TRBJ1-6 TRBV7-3 ASSLAGGGSPLH
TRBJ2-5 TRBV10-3 AIAPGAEETQY
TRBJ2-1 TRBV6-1 ASGDSGRAYNEQF
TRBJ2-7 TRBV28 ASSINLKDTILAQY
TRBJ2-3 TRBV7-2 ASSPIVKLGTDTQY
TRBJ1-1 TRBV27 ASSVRVGPNTEAF
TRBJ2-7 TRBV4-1 ASSHTTGGSNFYEQY
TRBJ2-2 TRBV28 ASSLPSGVPGELF
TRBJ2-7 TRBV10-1 ASSEASGNREQY
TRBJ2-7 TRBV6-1 ASKRTSGTREQY
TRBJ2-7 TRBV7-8 ASSLGGTLSYEQY
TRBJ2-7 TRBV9 ASSAGQPRLSEQY
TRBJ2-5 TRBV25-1 ASSLGQGAPIETQY
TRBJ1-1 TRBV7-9 ASSPGTGFAEAF
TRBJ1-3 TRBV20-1 SARDSGFGNTIY
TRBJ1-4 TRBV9 ASSVGGGLNEKLF
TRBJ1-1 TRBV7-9 ASSQPGQVEAF
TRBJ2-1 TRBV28 ATRQSAGDEQF
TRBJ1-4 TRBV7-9 ASSRRQDLDQEMAEKLF
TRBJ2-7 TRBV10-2 ASISPDAYEQY